The next 25 T cell receptor beta chains were all read from a single sample in a study of T cells after posttransplantation cyclophosphamide. The table came from immunoSEQ multiplex PCR; TCRdb's copy has only in-frame clones and leaves some out. This repertoire lists more than 9,000 clones without singletons; more than 11% sits in the top ten. Cyclophosphamide on days +3 and +4 followed busulfan-fludarabine conditioning and a marrow graft. This material consisted of PBMCs, taken after allogeneic stem cell transplant with posttransplant cyclophosphamide. All receptors derive from a female patient aged 40-50 years who received an allogeneic stem cell transplant from a related donor, was CMV-positive, and had no GVHD. Some T cells here may be from the graft donor.

This clone was observed many times. The J gene is TRBJ2-2, the V gene TRBV4-2, with 10 bases aligning to TRBD2. CDR1 is LGHNA and CDR2 is YNFKEQ in the germline V gene. The CDR3 is 19 amino acids. V gave up 0 bases and J gave up 7 bases; unmatched junction bases: 14. The CDR3 loop reads CASSQDLFRLAGVGGELFF. In nucleotides, the CDR3 is TGTGCCAGCAGCCAAGATTTGTTCCGGCTAGCGGGGGTAGGCGGGGAGCTGTTTTTT.

This clone was recorded many times. J is TRBJ1-5 and V is TRBV7-3; D possibly corresponds to TRBD1 (5 bases). Trimming stripped 11 bases from V and 3 bases from J, with 14 bases between. CDR1 and CDR2 from the germline V gene are SGHTA and FQGTGA. The CDR3 consists of 13 residues. The CDR3 DNA is TGTGCCGGACGTACAGGTGACAATCAGCCCCAGCATTTT. Its protein is CAGRTGDNQPQHF.

There are many counts of this clone. V and J are TRBV4-2 and TRBJ2-2; 12 bases agree with TRBD2. This CDR3 is built from 17 residues. Trimming at V came to 2 bases and at J to 1 base, leaving 2 bases not matched to a gene. CDR1 LGHNA and CDR2 YNFKEQ come from the germline V gene. The CDR3 DNA follows: TGTGCCAGCAGCCAACTAGCGGGGGGGTTGAACACCGGGGAGCTGTTTTTT. It yields the protein CASSQLAGGLNTGELFF.

The sample holds many counts of this clone. The genes are TRBV2 and TRBJ2-7, with 8 nucleotides matching TRBD2. The J segment lost 5 bases and the V segment lost 5 bases, leaving 14 bases of the junction unmatched. The CDR3 has 16 residues. Germline V gene lookup returns CDR1 SNHLY and CDR2 FYNNEI. The CDR3 region is CASSPPPGGARDEQYF. The CDR3 DNA reads as TGTGCCAGCAGTCCCCCCCCCGGGGGGGCGCGGGACGAGCAGTACTTC.

This clone came up many times. This chain uses TRBV29-1 with TRBJ2-7, with TRBD1 identical over 8 bases. The V gene's germline CDR1 is SQVTM and CDR2 ANQGSEA. This CDR3 comprises 15 residues. V shed 2 bases and J 4 bases; nucleotides not matched to a gene: 10. The CDR3: CSVETRTGSSYEQYF. DNA of the CDR3: TGCAGCGTTGAAACTCGGACAGGGAGTAGTTACGAGCAGTACTTC.

This clone appeared many times. This sequence joins TRBV15 and TRBJ1-1; no firm D call. The CDR3 consists of 18 residues. V lost 5 bases and J lost 1, with 23 bases in between. Germline CDR1 reads LNHNV; CDR2 reads YYDKDF (reference sequence). CDR3 nucleotide sequence: TGTGCCACCAGCGACCTTAATTCCTTCGTGGGAGGGAACACTGAAGCTTTCTTT. Amino acids: CATSDLNSFVGGNTEAFF.

This clone showed up many times. V and J are TRBV5-6 and TRBJ2-7; 9 positions agree with TRBD2. Germline values: CDR1 SGHDT, CDR2 YYEEEE. CDR3 length equals 15 residues. The J segment lost 4 bases and the V segment lost 1 base, leaving 6 bases of the junction unmatched. CDR3 residues: CASSLLAGVWYEQYF. The CDR3 DNA follows: TGTGCCAGCAGCTTGTTAGCGGGGGTCTGGTACGAGCAGTACTTC.

This sequence joins TRBV7-3 and TRBJ2-5; tentatively, D is TRBD1 (8 bases). The J call may be mistaken, given a closer DNA end match to TRBJ2-7. Germline lookup yields CDR1 SGHTA and CDR2 FQGTGA. The CDR3 runs 15 residues. CDR3 bases: TGTGCCAGCAGCTTAAGGGGGGGACAGGAATACGAGCAGTACTTC. Encoded protein: CASSLRGGQEYEQYF.

This clone was seen many times. V and J are TRBV5-1 and TRBJ1-2; maybe TRBD1 (6 bases). Looked up from germline, CDR1 is SGHRS and CDR2 is YFSETQ. The germline V and J ends were trimmed by 1 base and 8 bases, with 12 bases remaining between them. This CDR3 has 13 residues. This CDR3 is CASSLSPGDGYTF. The DNA of the CDR3 is TGCGCCAGCAGCTTGTCGCCAGGGGACGGCTACACCTTC.

This clone was counted at least ten times. J is TRBJ1-5 and V is TRBV27, with D possibly matching TRBD1 (6 bases). This CDR3 region has 13 residues. Looked up from germline, CDR1 is MNHEY and CDR2 is SMNVEV (reference sequence). V was cut by 0 bases and J by 9 bases, with 9 bases left in between. The CDR3 is CASSLSGGGPQHF. The CDR3, as DNA: TGTGCCAGCAGTTTATCAGGGGGGGGGCCCCAGCATTTT.

This clone was recorded at least ten times. The V and J genes are TRBV6-6 and TRBJ2-7; the D gene is possibly TRBD1 (6 bases). The V gene's germline CDR1 is MNHNY and CDR2 SVGAGI (reference sequence). The ends were cut back, 4 bases at V and 2 bases at J, with 15 bases in the middle. This CDR3 is built from 15 residues. For the CDR3, the DNA is TGTGCCAGCAGTTCCGCCCGGACAGCTACCTACGAGCAGTACTTC. Translated: CASSSARTATYEQYF.

The sample holds many counts of this clone. In nucleotides, the CDR3 is TGCGCCAGCAGCCAAGGCCTACTAGCGGGGTACAATGAGCAGTTCTTC. It translates to CASSQGLLAGYNEQFF. V and J are TRBV4-1 and TRBJ2-1; TRBD2 matches 10 bases. CDR1 and CDR2 from the germline V gene are MGHRA and YSYEKL. V dropped 1 base and J dropped 4; count of bases not matched to a gene: 4. This CDR3 has 16 amino acids.

This clone was seen many times. The gene calls are TRBV9 and TRBJ1-1; D uncertain. This CDR3 contains 15 residues. V was pared by 4 bases and J by 2 bases, with 15 bases between. CDR1 SGDLS and CDR2 YYNGEE come from the germline V gene. The CDR3 is CASSPISVLNTEAFF. CDR3 bases: TGTGCCAGCAGCCCAATTTCGGTGTTAAACACTGAAGCTTTCTTT.

Notes on this clone: Other nucleotide sequences in the sample specify the same CDR3. This rearrangement joins TRBV7-2 to TRBJ2-5; 8 bases align to TRBD2. Per germline, CDR1 SGHTA and CDR2 FQGNSA. This CDR3 region has 16 residues. V dropped 5 bases and J dropped 5; count of bases not matched to a gene: 13. This CDR3 is CASSRQASGPQETQYF. The CDR3 DNA sequence: TGTGCCAGCAGCCGGCAGGCTAGCGGGCCCCAGGAGACCCAGTACTTC.

This clone was found many times. The V gene is TRBV7-2, the J gene TRBJ2-7; weak D call: TRBD2 (5 bases). From germline, CDR1 is SGHTA and CDR2 FQGNSA. The CDR3 is 13 residues long. With 2 bases removed from V and 2 bases from J, the gap between germline ends came to 7 bases. The CDR3 loop is CASSLYGTYEQYF. DNA for the CDR3: TGTGCCAGCAGCTTATACGGGACCTACGAGCAGTACTTC.

This clone was counted many times. This chain links TRBV5-1 with TRBJ2-1, with D perhaps matching TRBD1 (8 bases). Between the trimmed V and J ends, which lost 1 base and 6 bases, there was a span of 11 bases. CDR3 length equals 14 residues. Germline V gene lookup returns CDR1 SGHRS and CDR2 YFSETQ. CDR3 protein: CASSLTGGVNEQFF. In DNA form, the CDR3 reads TGCGCCAGCAGCTTGACAGGGGGGGTCAATGAGCAGTTCTTC.

There are many counts of this clone. This rearrangement joins TRBV6-5 to TRBJ1-5; D is perhaps TRBD1 (6 bases). Per germline, CDR1 MNHEY and CDR2 SVGAGI. Trimming pared 7 bases from V and 6 bases from J, leaving 16 bases between. The CDR3 consists of 14 residues. CDR3 nucleotides: TGTGCCAGCAACGTTGACAGGCTCAGTCAGCCCCAGCATTTT. It codes for CASNVDRLSQPQHF.

This clone was detected ten times or more. V is TRBV5-4 and J is TRBJ2-3; the D is unclear. Germline values: CDR1 SGHNT, CDR2 YYREEE (reference sequence). Trimming shortened V by 2 bases and J by 2 bases, and 6 bases separated the two germline ends. This CDR3 comprises 13 residues. This CDR3 is CASSFQSTDTQYF. Here the CDR3 DNA reads TGTGCCAGCAGCTTTCAATCCACAGATACGCAGTATTTT.

In its sample, this clone was seen many times. The V call is TRBV6-5, the J call TRBJ1-1; 9 bases map to TRBD1. Germline V gene sequence: CDR1 MNHEY, CDR2 SVGAGI. The V segment lost 2 bases and the J segment 1 base; nucleotides outside the gene matches: 2. The CDR3 loop spans 15 amino acids. CDR3 nucleotide sequence: TGTGCCAGCAGTTACGGGGGACAGGGGAACACTGAAGCTTTCTTT. It specifies CASSYGGQGNTEAFF.

This clone was found many times. The chain carries TRBV27 and TRBJ2-7; TRBD1 aligns across 9 bases. CDR1 MNHEY and CDR2 SMNVEV come from the germline V gene (reference sequence). Germline trimming cut 1 base from V and 3 bases from J; bases unmatched to any gene: 10. The CDR3 is 17 residues long. The CDR3 DNA is TGTGCCAGCAGTTTATTTACTCCTGGACAGGGGCGCTACGAGCAGTACTTC. This encodes CASSLFTPGQGRYEQYF.

In this sample, this clone turned up many times. This chain links TRBV27 with TRBJ2-1, with D tentatively TRBD1 (5 bases). The CDR3 is made up of 14 amino acids. Deletions cut 9 bases from V and 2 bases from J, with 14 bases between. Per the germline V gene, CDR1 is MNHEY and CDR2 is SMNVEV (reference sequence). This CDR3 reads CASRFGAPYNEQFF. The CDR3, as DNA: TGTGCCAGTCGCTTTGGGGCACCCTACAATGAGCAGTTCTTC.

This clone was seen ten or more times. The V gene is TRBV5-1, the J gene TRBJ1-2; tentatively, D is TRBD1 (6 bases). Germline-derived CDR1 and CDR2 are SGHRS and YFSETQ. Trimming stripped 3 bases from V and 7 bases from J, with 16 bases between. The CDR3 totals 14 residues. CDR3 in amino acids: CASSSGWGPSGYTF. The CDR3 DNA sequence: TGCGCCAGCAGCTCTGGATGGGGGCCGAGTGGCTACACCTTC.

Many counts were recorded for this clone. V usage is TRBV2 and J usage is TRBJ2-7, with TRBD1 matching over 8 bases. Trimming took 6 bases from V and 2 from J; bases not matched to a gene: 12. Germline V gene data show CDR1 as SNHLY and CDR2 as FYNNEI. This CDR3 spans 16 amino acids. DNA for the CDR3: TGTGCCAGCAGGCCCTACCCCGACAGGGGAGCCTACGAGCAGTACTTC. Translating it yields CASRPYPDRGAYEQYF.

This clone showed up many times. V usage is TRBV23-1 and J usage is TRBJ2-1; 11 bases fit TRBD2. TRBV23-1 is an ORF; its function is uncertain. The J segment lost 1 base and the V segment lost 2 bases, leaving 10 bases of the junction unmatched. The CDR3 runs to 19 residues. Written as DNA, the CDR3 is TGCGCCAGCAGTCAAGCAACCCCCCTAGCGGGAGGTTCCTACAATGAGCAGTTCTTC. Translation: CASSQATPLAGGSYNEQFF.

This clone was seen many times. J is TRBJ2-1 and V is TRBV4-1, with D maybe TRBD1 (5 bases). Trimming took 0 bases from V and 0 from J, leaving 12 bases between them. CDR3 length: 17 amino acids. The germline V gene has CDR1 MGHRA and CDR2 YSYEKL. CDR3 sequence: CASSQDSQGISYNEQFF. CDR3 nucleotides: TGCGCCAGCAGCCAAGATTCCCAGGGAATCTCCTACAATGAGCAGTTCTTC.